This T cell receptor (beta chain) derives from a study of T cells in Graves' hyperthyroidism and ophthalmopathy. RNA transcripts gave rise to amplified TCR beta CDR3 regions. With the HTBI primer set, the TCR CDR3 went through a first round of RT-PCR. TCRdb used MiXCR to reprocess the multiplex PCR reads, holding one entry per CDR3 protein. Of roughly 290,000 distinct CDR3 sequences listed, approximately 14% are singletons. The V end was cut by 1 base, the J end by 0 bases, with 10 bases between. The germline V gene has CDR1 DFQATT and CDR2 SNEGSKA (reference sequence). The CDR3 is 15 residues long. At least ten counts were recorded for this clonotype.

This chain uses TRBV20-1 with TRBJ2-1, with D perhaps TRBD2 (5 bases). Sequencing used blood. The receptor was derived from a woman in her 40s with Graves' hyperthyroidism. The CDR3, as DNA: TGCAGTGCTAGAGGGAGGACTGGCTCCTACAATGAGCAGTTCTTC. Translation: CSARGRTGSYNEQFF.